The 5 T cell receptor beta chains presented below share a single source sample, sequenced in a study of T cells in Graves' hyperthyroidism and ophthalmopathy. Amplification of TCR beta CDR3 regions was performed using RNA transcripts as template. HTBI primers drove first-round RT-PCR of the TCR CDR3. One entry per CDR3 protein, called by TCRdb with MiXCR from the multiplex PCR reads. The table lists a few hundred thousand distinct CDR3 sequences, around 13% of them singletons. The sequenced material came from blood. These receptors originate from a woman aged 40 to 50 with Graves' ophthalmopathy.

The rearrangement joins TRBV6-1 to TRBJ1-2; tentatively, D is TRBD1 (5 bases). V was cut by 7 bases and J by 0 bases, with 18 bases left in between. The CDR3 extends over 16 amino acids. Looked up from germline, CDR1 is MNHNS and CDR2 is SASEGT. CDR3 amino acids: CASTRSGDRANYGYTF. CDR3 bases: TGTGCCAGCACTCGATCCGGGGACCGCGCTAACTATGGCTACACCTTC.

This clonotype has only a few counts. V and J are TRBV12-3 or TRBV12-4 and TRBJ1-6; D uncertain. This CDR3 is built from 13 residues. V lost 1 base and J lost 12, with 10 bases in between. The CDR3 loop is CASSLDYKVPLHF. The CDR3 coding sequence is TGTGCCAGCAGTTTAGACTACAAGGTACCCCTCCACTTT.

This clonotype was counted ten times or more. The chain couples TRBV2 to TRBJ2-5; tentatively, D is TRBD1 (6 bases). Trimming stripped 4 bases from V and 12 bases from J, with 15 bases between. CDR3 length: 12 amino acids. The germline V gene encodes CDR1 SNHLY and CDR2 FYNNEI. The CDR3 DNA follows: TGTGCCAGCAGTGGCTCGGACAGTAGGGAGTACTTC. Protein product: CASSGSDSREYF.

This sequence joins TRBV7-9 and TRBJ2-1, with 10 bases identical to TRBD2. Germline V gene lookup returns CDR1 SEHNR and CDR2 FQNEAQ (reference sequence). CDR3 size: 16 residues. J lost 4 bases, V lost 0 bases, and 3 bases had no gene match. The DNA for the CDR3 is TGTGCCAGCAGCTTAGCAGCGGGGGGGTTTTACAATGAGCAGTTCTTC. Its translation: CASSLAAGGFYNEQFF. Combining the CDR3 with reference TRBV7-9 and TRBJ2-1 gives the whole variable domain DTGVSQNPRHKITKRGQNVTFRCDPISEHNRLYWYRQTLGQGPEFLTYFQNEAQLEKSRLLSDRFSAERPKGSFSTLEIQRTEQGDSAMYLCASSLAAGGFYNEQFFGPGTRLTVL.

The CDR3, as DNA: TGTGCCAGCAGCAGAGGGGGGGGGCACAACAATGAGCAGTTCTTC. Its translation: CASSRGGGHNNEQFF. This chain connects TRBV9 to TRBJ2-1, with D perhaps matching TRBD2 (7 bases). Germline V gene sequence: CDR1 SGDLS, CDR2 YYNGEE. The CDR3 covers 15 residues. The V end lost 4 bases, the J end lost 5 bases, and 16 bases lay between the germline ends.